These 10 T cell receptor beta chains were sequenced from one sample in a study of T cells after yellow fever vaccination. TCRdb re-analysed the 5' RACE reads in MiXCR, keeping a single row per CDR3 protein. The sample gives 110,000 to 150,000 distinct CDR3 sequences, under 8% of which show up once; 0.55% to 0.7% is in the top ten. The source was CD4+ T cells sorted from PBMCs, collected 10 days after the yellow fever booster vaccination. The receptors derive from a man aged 30 to 45 who received the YFV17D yellow fever vaccine.

This clonotype was recorded at least ten times. V gene TRBV20-1 combines with J gene TRBJ2-1; D possibly corresponds to TRBD2 (6 bases). The CDR3 spans 12 residues. The V end was cut by 0 bases, the J end by 9 bases, with 9 bases between. Germline V gene sequence: CDR1 DFQATT, CDR2 SNEGSKA (reference sequence). DNA of the CDR3: TGCAGTGCTAGAGATGACGGGGGTGAGCAGTTCTTC. This gives the protein CSARDDGGEQFF.

There are many counts of this clonotype. The chain couples TRBV20-1 to TRBJ2-3; 7 bases line up with TRBD2. The V and J ends lost 4 bases and 3 bases, in that order; junction bases with no gene match: 1. The CDR3 spans 12 residues. Per germline, CDR1 DFQATT and CDR2 SNEGSKA (reference sequence). The chain's CDR3 is CSATAGTDTQYF. The CDR3 DNA is TGCAGTGCTACAGCGGGGACAGATACGCAGTATTTT.

This clonotype showed up many times. This chain joins TRBV29-1 and TRBJ2-1; D remains ambiguous. The CDR3 loop spans 10 amino acids. In germline, CDR1 is SQVTM, CDR2 ANQGSEA. V shed 6 bases and J shed 9 bases, with 9 bases lying between them. The CDR3 reads CSVTVPEQFF. The CDR3 bases are TGCAGCGTGACTGTCCCTGAGCAGTTCTTC.

Notes on this clonotype: This may stem from a read error, because a much larger clone lies one nucleotide away. The genes are TRBV28 and TRBJ2-7; TRBD1 matches 7 bases. J was trimmed by 4 bases and V by 6 bases; bases with no gene match: 0. Per germline, CDR1 MDHEN and CDR2 SYDVKM. The CDR3 loop spans 11 amino acids. CDR3 loop: CASRDRYEQYF. CDR3 in DNA: TGTGCCAGCAGGGACAGGTACGAGCAGTACTTC.

The table lists this clonotype with many counts. The chain employs TRBV10-3 and TRBJ2-3; D is tentatively TRBD1 or TRBD2 (5 bases each). The V gene lost 2 bases and the J gene lost 2 bases, with 14 bases spanning the gap. The length of the CDR3 is 16 residues. Per germline, CDR1 ENHRY and CDR2 SYGVKD. The CDR3 region has the DNA TGTGCCATCAGTGAGCCCGGGGACCCATCCACAGATACGCAGTATTTT. Its protein product is CAISEPGDPSTDTQYF.

This clonotype occurred many times. This sequence joins TRBV5-1 and TRBJ2-3; the D is unclear. V was shortened by 4 bases and J by 0 bases, with 9 bases between the two germline ends. The CDR3 contains 14 residues. The germline gives CDR1 SGHRS, CDR2 YFSETQ. The CDR3 reads CASSAPDSTDTQYF. DNA of the CDR3: TGCGCCAGCAGCGCCCCGGACAGCACAGATACGCAGTATTTT.

The table lists this clonotype with many counts. V and J are TRBV5-1 and TRBJ2-3; 7 bases are a match to TRBD2. This CDR3 comprises 14 residues. Per the germline V gene, CDR1 is SGHRS and CDR2 is YFSETQ. The V and J ends lost 5 bases and 4 bases, in that order; junction bases with no gene match: 7. In nucleotides, the CDR3 is TGCGCCAGCAGATGGGAGGGTTTCTCAGATACGCAGTATTTT. It translates to CASRWEGFSDTQYF.

This clonotype was counted ten times or more. V usage is TRBV7-3 and J usage is TRBJ2-3; D possibly matches TRBD1 or TRBD2 (5 bases each). The CDR3 sequence is 14 residues long. The germline V gene encodes CDR1 SGHTA and CDR2 FQGTGA. The V end lost 5 bases, the J end lost 2 bases, and 11 bases lay between the germline ends. The CDR3 sequence: CASSPTGLTDTQYF. The CDR3 bases are TGTGCCAGCAGCCCAACGGGGCTCACAGATACGCAGTATTTT.

As to this clonotype: A read error may be the cause here, since a much bigger clone is one base away. The chain is built from TRBV29-1 and TRBJ2-1; perhaps TRBD2 as D (6 bases). The CDR3 is 12 residues long. Germline V lookup: CDR1 SQVTM, CDR2 ANQGSEA. This CDR3 is CSVRRDGGEHFF. CDR3 DNA: TGCAGCGTTCGCAGGGACGGGGGTGAGCATTTCTTC.

Points on this clonotype: A much larger clonotype is one base distant, so this may be a read error. The V and J genes are TRBV20-1 and TRBJ2-3; 11 bases agree with TRBD2. After removal of 2 bases from V and 5 bases from J, the junction contained 3 bases not matched to a gene. The CDR3 has 14 residues. Germline V gene data show CDR1 as DFQATT and CDR2 as SNEGSKA (reference sequence). As DNA, the CDR3 is TGCAGTGCTAGACTAGCGGGAGGTATAGATACGCAGTATTTT. This sequence encodes CSARLAGGIDTQYF.